Below, 30 T cell receptor beta chains from the same sample are listed, as sequenced in a study of T cell responses to AZD1222 COVID-19 vaccine. Profiling relied on immunoSEQ multiplex PCR, and the TCRdb table lists in-frame clones only, not all of them. Found here are 130,000 to 150,000 clones, just over 90% of them singletons; the top ten hold under 2%. The sample here was peripheral blood, taken on day 0 of AZD1222 vaccination. The receptors derive from an adult in good health.

This clone was seen a handful of times. V and J are TRBV29-1 and TRBJ2-5, with 11 nucleotides matching TRBD1. In germline, CDR1 is SQVTM, CDR2 ANQGSEA. Germline trimming cut 8 bases from V and 3 bases from J; bases unmatched to any gene: 2. The CDR3 runs to 12 residues. CDR3 in amino acids: CSLGQGEETQYF. DNA for the CDR3: TGCAGCTTGGGACAGGGGGAAGAGACCCAGTACTTC. Full variable domain (rest looked up from reference TRBV29-1 and TRBJ2-5): SAVISQKPSRDICQRGTSLTIQCQVDSQVTMMFWYRQQPGQSLTLIATANQGSEATYESGFVIDKFPISRPNLTFSTLTVSNMSPEDSSIYLCSLGQGEETQYFGPGTRLLVL.

The chain couples TRBV7-9 to TRBJ2-7; 7 bases line up with TRBD1. The CDR3 is made up of 15 amino acids. Germline V gene lookup returns CDR1 SEHNR and CDR2 FQNEAQ (reference sequence). The V segment lost 0 bases and the J segment 4 bases; nucleotides outside the gene matches: 6. CDR3 in DNA: TGTGCCAGCAGCTTAGCATTGGGACAGAGTTACGAGCAGTACTTC. Protein product: CASSLALGQSYEQYF.

This CDR3 reads CASSPRQLPGEQYF. DNA for the CDR3: TGTGCCAGCAGCCCGAGACAGCTTCCCGGCGAGCAGTACTTC. V gene TRBV5-6 combines with J gene TRBJ2-7, with D possibly matching TRBD1 (5 bases). Trimming shortened V by 4 bases and J by 6 bases, and 17 bases separated the two germline ends. In germline, CDR1 is SGHDT, CDR2 YYEEEE. The CDR3 totals 14 residues.

This clone has more than one count but fewer than ten. V gene TRBV7-2 combines with J gene TRBJ1-4, with TRBD1 matching 9 bases. V was pared by 5 bases and J by 8 bases, with 12 bases of the junction left unmatched. Germline CDR1 SGHTA, CDR2 FQGNSA. The CDR3 is 16 amino acids. The CDR3 DNA is TGTGCCAGCAGCGCCCGGACCGGGACAGGGACAGAAAAACTGTTTTTT. It yields the protein CASSARTGTGTEKLFF. Supplemented by reference TRBV7-2 and TRBJ1-4, the full variable domain reads GAGVSQSPSNKVTEKGKDVELRCDPISGHTALYWYRQSLGQGLEFLIYFQGNSAPDKSGLPSDRFSAERTGGSVSTLTIQRTQQEDSAVYLCASSARTGTGTEKLFFGSGTQLSVL.

The rearrangement joins TRBV11-3 to TRBJ2-7; tentatively, D is TRBD1 (5 bases). This CDR3 is built from 13 residues. Germline-derived CDR1 and CDR2 are SGHNT and YENEEA. Trimming left V 5 bases short and J 1 base short, with 9 bases between. The CDR3 loop reads CASSQSGSYEQYF. The CDR3 DNA reads as TGTGCCAGCAGCCAATCAGGGTCCTACGAGCAGTACTTC.

The V call is TRBV18, the J call TRBJ1-1; D ambiguous. The V gene's germline CDR1 is KGHSH and CDR2 LQKENI. V lost 1 base, J lost 0 bases, and 9 bases lay in between. This CDR3 is 15 amino acids long. DNA of the CDR3: TGTGCCAGCTCACCACAGGAGAACATGAACACTGAAGCTTTCTTT. Protein product: CASSPQENMNTEAFF. Variable domain in full (rest from reference TRBV18 and TRBJ1-1): NAGVMQNPRHLVRRRGQEARLRCSPMKGHSHVYWYRQLPEEGLKFMVYLQKENIIDESGMPKERFSAEFPKEGPSILRIQQVVRGDSAAYFCASSPQENMNTEAFFGQGTRLTVV.

The chain carries TRBV5-1 and TRBJ1-1, with D tentatively TRBD1 (5 bases). V was clipped by 5 bases and J by 5 bases, with 16 bases between them. Germline values: CDR1 SGHRS, CDR2 YFSETQ. CDR3 length: 14 residues. The CDR3 loop reads CASSPMAGLTEAFF. The CDR3 bases are TGCGCCAGCAGTCCGATGGCAGGGTTGACTGAAGCTTTCTTT.

The chain has TRBV5-5 and TRBJ1-6; no definite D call. The germline V gene encodes CDR1 SGHKS and CDR2 YYEKEE (reference sequence). The CDR3 length is 13 residues. Between the trimmed V and J ends, which lost 0 bases and 9 bases, there was a span of 7 bases. The CDR3 loop reads CASSLEASSPLHF. CDR3 in DNA: TGTGCCAGCAGCTTGGAAGCGAGTTCACCCCTCCACTTT.

In nucleotides, the CDR3 is TGTGCCAGCAGTTACTCGTCAGCGGGTGAGCAGTTCTTC. Translated: CASSYSSAGEQFF. This sequence joins TRBV6-5 and TRBJ2-1; the D gene is possibly TRBD2 (6 bases). The CDR3 is made up of 13 amino acids. Germline V gene lookup returns CDR1 MNHEY and CDR2 SVGAGI. The ends were cut back, 0 bases at V and 9 bases at J, with 9 bases in the middle.

The genes are TRBV18 and TRBJ1-1; TRBD1 might be the D (5 bases). This CDR3 comprises 15 residues. The germline gives CDR1 KGHSH, CDR2 LQKENI. V was clipped by 3 bases and J by 0 bases, with 11 bases between them. The CDR3 reads CASSPLEGVNTEAFF. The CDR3 bases are TGTGCCAGCTCACCGCTCGAAGGGGTGAACACTGAAGCTTTCTTT.

The chain combines TRBV30 with TRBJ2-7; D is perhaps TRBD2 (7 bases). CDR3 length: 12 residues. The germline V and J ends were trimmed by 2 bases and 4 bases, with 9 bases remaining between them. Germline-derived CDR1 and CDR2 are GTSNPN and SVGIG (reference sequence). This CDR3 is CAWSRGGYEQYF. CDR3 DNA: TGTGCCTGGAGTAGGGGGGGTTACGAGCAGTACTTC.

The chain combines TRBV9 with TRBJ1-4, with a weak D call TRBD1 (5 bases). V was pared by 0 bases and J by 8 bases, with 17 bases between. In germline, CDR1 is SGDLS, CDR2 YYNGEE. This CDR3 spans 16 amino acids. Here the CDR3 DNA reads TGTGCCAGCAGCGTAGGACCAATACAGGAAGTAGAAAAACTGTTTTTT. It yields the protein CASSVGPIQEVEKLFF.

The gene calls are TRBV27 and TRBJ1-2, with D possibly matching TRBD1 (6 bases). The CDR3 consists of 15 residues. Germline CDR1 and CDR2: MNHEY and SMNVEV (reference sequence). V was pared by 6 bases and J by 4 bases, with 18 bases between. The CDR3 sequence: CASRGGAGRLYGYTF. The CDR3 nucleotides are TGTGCCAGCAGAGGGGGAGCGGGTAGACTCTATGGCTACACCTTC.

Concerning this clone: Other DNA sequences in the same sample also yield this CDR3. CDR3 sequence: CASSLEGAGGPSEQYF. CDR3 in DNA: TGTGCCAGCAGCTTAGAGGGTGCGGGGGGGCCATCCGAGCAGTACTTC. This sequence joins TRBV7-2 and TRBJ2-7; 9 bases are shared with TRBD2. The length of the CDR3 is 16 residues. J lost 6 bases, V lost 1 base, and 10 bases had no gene match. Germline loops: CDR1 SGHTA, CDR2 FQGNSA.

The chain uses TRBV5-1 and TRBJ2-1, with 13 nucleotides matching TRBD2. V dropped 0 bases and J dropped 6; count of bases not matched to a gene: 0. Germline lookup yields CDR1 SGHRS and CDR2 YFSETQ. The length of the CDR3 is 15 residues. CDR3 loop: CASSLGLAGGNEQFF. In DNA form, the CDR3 reads TGCGCCAGCAGCTTGGGACTAGCGGGGGGCAATGAGCAGTTCTTC.

The V call is TRBV7-8, the J call TRBJ2-7; 14 bases agree with TRBD2. V dropped 5 bases and J dropped 13; count of bases not matched to a gene: 10. CDR3 size: 14 residues. Germline V CDR1 and CDR2: SGHVS, FQNEAQ. This CDR3 reads CASSRGLAGGHSYF. The CDR3 coding sequence is TGTGCCAGCAGCCGAGGACTAGCGGGGGGCCACTCCTACTTC.

The rearrangement uses TRBV5-4 and TRBJ2-5; TRBD2 might be the D (5 bases). CDR1 and CDR2 from the germline V gene are SGHNT and YYREEE (reference sequence). This CDR3 spans 14 amino acids. V was pared by 0 bases and J by 1 base, with 7 bases between. The CDR3 here is CASSLGTVQETQYF. CDR3 in DNA: TGTGCCAGCAGCTTGGGGACTGTCCAAGAGACCCAGTACTTC.

The gene calls are TRBV19 and TRBJ2-3, with D maybe TRBD2 (6 bases). The CDR3 has 15 amino acids. In germline, CDR1 is LNHDA, CDR2 SQIVND (reference sequence). The V and J ends lost 6 bases and 1 base respectively, with 14 bases between them. CDR3 residues: CASRDRGRRTDTQYF. Here the CDR3 DNA reads TGTGCCAGTAGGGATCGGGGGAGGCGCACAGATACGCAGTATTTT. Full variable domain (missing parts from reference TRBV19 and TRBJ2-3): DGGITQSPKYLFRKEGQNVTLSCEQNLNHDAMYWYRQDPGQGLRLIYYSQIVNDFQKGDIAEGYSVSREKKESFPLTVTSAQKNPTAFYLCASRDRGRRTDTQYFGPGTRLTVL.

This clone was recorded only once. The chain links TRBV5-1 to TRBJ1-3, with 7 bases matching TRBD1. The CDR3 contains 15 residues. With V trimmed by 4 bases and J by 2 bases, 6 bases remained unmatched. Looked up from germline, CDR1 is SGHRS and CDR2 is YFSETQ. CDR3: CASSEVQGTGNTIYF. The DNA of the CDR3 is TGCGCCAGCAGCGAAGTACAGGGGACTGGAAACACCATATATTTT.

This clone occurred a few times. This chain uses TRBV27 with TRBJ2-7; 8 nucleotides agree with TRBD1. V lost 4 bases, J lost 6 bases, and 5 bases stayed unmatched. Per the germline V gene, CDR1 is MNHEY and CDR2 is SMNVEV (reference sequence). CDR3 length: 13 amino acids. The CDR3 loop reads CASSWTGSIEQYF. DNA of the CDR3: TGTGCCAGCAGTTGGACAGGGAGCATCGAGCAGTACTTC.

The chain is built from TRBV4-2 and TRBJ2-7, with 8 bases identical to TRBD1. The CDR3 is made up of 12 amino acids. The V and J ends lost 4 bases and 4 bases, in that order; junction bases with no gene match: 0. From germline, CDR1 is LGHNA and CDR2 YNFKEQ. The CDR3 DNA reads TGTGCCAGCAGCCGGACAGGGTACGAGCAGTACTTC. Translating gives CASSRTGYEQYF.

The sample holds one count of this clone. The gene calls are TRBV19 and TRBJ2-7; the match to TRBD1 covers 7 bases. The J segment lost 3 bases and the V segment lost 7 bases, leaving 6 bases of the junction unmatched. The length of the CDR3 is 13 residues. CDR1 is LNHDA and CDR2 is SQIVND in the germline V gene (reference sequence). CDR3 amino acids: CASMGDSFYEQYF. CDR3 bases: TGTGCCAGTATGGGGGACAGTTTCTACGAGCAGTACTTC.

The chain links TRBV27 to TRBJ1-2, with 8 bases aligning to TRBD1. The V gene's germline CDR1 is MNHEY and CDR2 SMNVEV (reference sequence). The CDR3 has 13 residues. Germline trimming cut 2 bases from V and 8 bases from J; bases unmatched to any gene: 4. The CDR3, as DNA: TGTGCCAGCAGTTTACCGGACAGGGACGGCTACACCTTC. Translated, it gives CASSLPDRDGYTF.

J is TRBJ2-7 and V is TRBV28; D is possibly TRBD1 (6 bases). Germline CDR1 and CDR2: MDHEN and SYDVKM. Trimming removed 3 bases from V and 6 bases from J, with 15 bases in between. The CDR3 is made up of 14 amino acids. The DNA of the CDR3 is TGTGCCAGCAGTTTGGGGCAGGGGATAACCGAGCAGTACTTC. It is translated as CASSLGQGITEQYF.

The chain has TRBV5-1 and TRBJ2-2; tentative D call: TRBD2 (6 bases). V lost 6 bases and J 4 bases, leaving 13 bases between the germline ends. CDR1 SGHRS and CDR2 YFSETQ come from the germline V gene. The CDR3 sequence is 14 residues long. The CDR3 sequence: CASTGLGGTGELFF. The CDR3 region has the DNA TGCGCCAGCACGGGACTCGGAGGCACCGGGGAGCTGTTTTTT.

The chain joins TRBV5-1 to TRBJ1-2; TRBD1 might be the D (6 bases). The CDR3 covers 13 residues. Trimming took 3 bases from V and 7 from J, leaving 13 bases between them. Germline V gene data show CDR1 as SGHRS and CDR2 as YFSETQ. Here the CDR3 DNA reads TGCGCCAGCAGCTGGGACATATATAGTGGCTACACCTTC. Its protein is CASSWDIYSGYTF.

This clone was found once. The CDR3 sequence: CASSPGLSYNEQFF. The DNA of the CDR3 is TGTGCCAGCAGCCCGGGGTTGTCCTACAATGAGCAGTTCTTC. This chain connects TRBV6-5 to TRBJ2-1, with a possible D match to TRBD2 (5 bases). With 6 bases removed from V and 1 base from J, the gap between germline ends came to 10 bases. This CDR3 comprises 14 residues. CDR1 is MNHEY, CDR2 SVGAGI, per germline.

This clone was seen a few times. The chain combines TRBV5-1 with TRBJ2-5; 8 bases fit TRBD1. The CDR3 spans 15 residues. CDR1 is SGHRS, CDR2 YFSETQ, per germline. J lost 5 bases, V lost 3 bases, and 9 bases had no gene match. Written as DNA, the CDR3 is TGCGCCAGCAGCTCTCTTGGACAGGGTATCGAGACCCAGTACTTC. It codes for CASSSLGQGIETQYF.

The chain has TRBV10-2 and TRBJ1-5, with 8 bases identical to TRBD1. CDR1 is WSHSY and CDR2 is SAAADI in the germline V gene. V lost 6 bases to trimming and J lost 3 bases; unmatched junction nucleotides: 19. CDR3 size: 19 residues. The CDR3 bases are TGCGCCAGCAGACCGGACAGGGTGGTAATTTCGTCGCTCAATCAGCCCCAGCATTTT. It specifies CASRPDRVVISSLNQPQHF.

The chain employs TRBV6-1 and TRBJ2-1; 11 bases map to TRBD1. V trimming: 3 bases; J trimming: 7 bases; junction bases outside the gene matches: 5. CDR1 and CDR2 from the germline V gene are MNHNS and SASEGT. The CDR3 is 15 amino acids. The DNA of the CDR3 is TGTGCCAGCAGTGACGGACAGGGGGCTGAGAATGAGCAGTTCTTC. It yields the protein CASSDGQGAENEQFF.